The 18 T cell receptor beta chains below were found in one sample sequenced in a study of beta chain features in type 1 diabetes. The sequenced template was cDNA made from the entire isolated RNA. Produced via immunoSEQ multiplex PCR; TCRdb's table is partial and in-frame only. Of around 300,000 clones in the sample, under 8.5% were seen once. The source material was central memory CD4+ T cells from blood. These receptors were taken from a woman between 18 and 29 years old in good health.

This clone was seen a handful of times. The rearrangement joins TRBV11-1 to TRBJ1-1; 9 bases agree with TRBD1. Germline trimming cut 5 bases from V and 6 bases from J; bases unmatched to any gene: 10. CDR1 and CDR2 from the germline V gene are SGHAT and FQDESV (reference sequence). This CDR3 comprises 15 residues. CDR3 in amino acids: CASSRLGQGEPEAFF. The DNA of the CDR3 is TGTGCCAGCAGCCGATTGGGACAGGGTGAACCTGAAGCTTTCTTT. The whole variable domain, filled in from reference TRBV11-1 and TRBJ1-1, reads EAEVAQSPRYKITEKSQAVAFWCDPISGHATLYWYRQILGQGPELLVQFQDESVVDDSQLPKDRFSAERLKGVDSTLKIQPAELGDSAMYLCASSRLGQGEPEAFFGQGTRLTVV.

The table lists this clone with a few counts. Here the CDR3 reads CASSLGHRGENEKLFF. For the CDR3, the DNA is TGTGCCAGCAGCTTAGGACACAGGGGGGAGAATGAAAAACTGTTTTTT. V is TRBV7-2 and J is TRBJ1-4, with 8 bases identical to TRBD1. In germline, CDR1 is SGHTA, CDR2 FQGNSA. The CDR3 totals 16 residues. The ends lost 1 base at V and 5 bases at J; junction bases unmatched: 6. The variable domain in full, completed from reference TRBV7-2 and TRBJ1-4, reads GAGVSQSPSNKVTEKGKDVELRCDPISGHTALYWYRQSLGQGLEFLIYFQGNSAPDKSGLPSDRFSAERTGGSVSTLTIQRTQQEDSAVYLCASSLGHRGENEKLFFGSGTQLSVL.

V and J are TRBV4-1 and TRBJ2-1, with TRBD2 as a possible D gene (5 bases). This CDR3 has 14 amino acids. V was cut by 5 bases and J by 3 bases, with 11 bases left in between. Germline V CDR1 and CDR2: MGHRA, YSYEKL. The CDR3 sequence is CASSMASSYNEQFF. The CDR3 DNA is TGCGCCAGCAGCATGGCTAGCAGCTACAATGAGCAGTTCTTC.

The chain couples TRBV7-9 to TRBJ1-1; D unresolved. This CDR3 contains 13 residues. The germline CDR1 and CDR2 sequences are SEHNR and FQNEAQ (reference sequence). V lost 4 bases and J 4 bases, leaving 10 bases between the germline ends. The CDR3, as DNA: TGTGCCAGCAGCTCAGACGCGGGCACTGAAGCTTTCTTT. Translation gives CASSSDAGTEAFF.

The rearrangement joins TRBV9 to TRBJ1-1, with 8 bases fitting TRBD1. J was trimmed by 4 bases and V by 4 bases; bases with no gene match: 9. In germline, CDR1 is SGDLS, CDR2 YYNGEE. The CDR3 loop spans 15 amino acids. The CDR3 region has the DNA TGTGCCAGCAGCTTAGACTCGACAGGGGTCACTGAAGCTTTCTTT. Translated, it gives CASSLDSTGVTEAFF.

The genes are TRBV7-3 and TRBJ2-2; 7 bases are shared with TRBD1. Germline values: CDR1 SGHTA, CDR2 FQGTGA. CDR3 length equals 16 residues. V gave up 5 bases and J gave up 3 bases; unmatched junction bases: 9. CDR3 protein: CASSPQGVPDTGELFF. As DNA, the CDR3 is TGTGCCAGCAGCCCTCAGGGGGTCCCTGACACCGGGGAGCTGTTTTTT.

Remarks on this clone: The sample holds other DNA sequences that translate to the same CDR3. The CDR3 DNA reads TGTGCCAGCAGCTTAGCTAGGAACTATGGCTACACCTTC. Amino acids: CASSLARNYGYTF. The J gene is TRBJ1-2, the V gene TRBV7-2; D gene ambiguous. V gave up 0 bases and J gave up 2 bases, with 4 bases separating them. Germline V lookup: CDR1 SGHTA, CDR2 FQGNSA. The CDR3 has 13 residues.

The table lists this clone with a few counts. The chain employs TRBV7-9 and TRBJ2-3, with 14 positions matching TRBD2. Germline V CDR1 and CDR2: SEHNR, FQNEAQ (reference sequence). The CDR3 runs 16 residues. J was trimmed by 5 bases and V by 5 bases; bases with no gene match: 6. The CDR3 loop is CASSRGLAGVGDTQYF. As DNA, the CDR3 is TGTGCCAGCAGCAGGGGACTAGCGGGAGTTGGAGATACGCAGTATTTT.

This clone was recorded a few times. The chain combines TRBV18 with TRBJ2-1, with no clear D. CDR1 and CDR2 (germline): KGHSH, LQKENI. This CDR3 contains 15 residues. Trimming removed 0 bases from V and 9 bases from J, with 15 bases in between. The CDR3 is CASSPPVLVYGEQFF. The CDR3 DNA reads TGTGCCAGCTCACCACCGGTTTTAGTTTATGGTGAGCAGTTCTTC.

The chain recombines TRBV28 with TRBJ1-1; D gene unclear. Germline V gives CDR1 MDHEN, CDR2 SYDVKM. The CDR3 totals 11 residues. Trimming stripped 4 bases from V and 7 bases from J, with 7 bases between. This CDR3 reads CASSSGFEAFF. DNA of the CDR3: TGTGCCAGCAGTTCAGGTTTTGAAGCTTTCTTT.

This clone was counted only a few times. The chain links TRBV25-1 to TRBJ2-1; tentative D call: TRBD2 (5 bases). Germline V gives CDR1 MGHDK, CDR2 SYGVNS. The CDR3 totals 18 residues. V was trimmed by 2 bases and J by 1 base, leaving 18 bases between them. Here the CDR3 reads CASSEGNSARVSYNEQFF. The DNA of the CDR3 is TGTGCCAGCAGTGAAGGGAATAGCGCCCGTGTTTCCTACAATGAGCAGTTCTTC.

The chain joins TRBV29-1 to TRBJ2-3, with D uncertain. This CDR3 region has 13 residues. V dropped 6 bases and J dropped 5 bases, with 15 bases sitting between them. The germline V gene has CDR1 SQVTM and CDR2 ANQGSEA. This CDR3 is CSVKPFGIDTQYF. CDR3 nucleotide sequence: TGCAGCGTCAAACCCTTTGGTATAGATACGCAGTATTTT.

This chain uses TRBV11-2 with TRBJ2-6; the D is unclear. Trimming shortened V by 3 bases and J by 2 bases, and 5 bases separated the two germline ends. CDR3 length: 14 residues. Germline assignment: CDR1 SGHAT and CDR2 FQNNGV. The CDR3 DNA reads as TGTGCCAGCAGCTTGGCGGCTGGGGCCAACGTCCTGACTTTC. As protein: CASSLAAGANVLTF.

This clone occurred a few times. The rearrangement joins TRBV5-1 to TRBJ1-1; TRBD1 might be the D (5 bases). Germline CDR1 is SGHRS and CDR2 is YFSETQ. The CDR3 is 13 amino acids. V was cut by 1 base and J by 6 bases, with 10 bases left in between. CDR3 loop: CASSLMGTAEAFF. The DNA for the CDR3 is TGCGCCAGCAGCTTGATGGGGACCGCTGAAGCTTTCTTT.

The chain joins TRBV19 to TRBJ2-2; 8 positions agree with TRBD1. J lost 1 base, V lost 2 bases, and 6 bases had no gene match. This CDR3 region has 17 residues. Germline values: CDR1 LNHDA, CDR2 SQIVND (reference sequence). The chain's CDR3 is CASSIIRGTGNTGELFF. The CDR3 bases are TGTGCCAGTAGTATAATAAGGGGGACAGGGAACACCGGGGAGCTGTTTTTT.

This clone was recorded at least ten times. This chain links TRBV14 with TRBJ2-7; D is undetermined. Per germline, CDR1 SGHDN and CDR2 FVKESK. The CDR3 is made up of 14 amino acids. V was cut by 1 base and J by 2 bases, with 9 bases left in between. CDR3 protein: CASSQGWTAYEQYF. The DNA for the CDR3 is TGTGCCAGCAGCCAAGGGTGGACCGCCTACGAGCAGTACTTC.

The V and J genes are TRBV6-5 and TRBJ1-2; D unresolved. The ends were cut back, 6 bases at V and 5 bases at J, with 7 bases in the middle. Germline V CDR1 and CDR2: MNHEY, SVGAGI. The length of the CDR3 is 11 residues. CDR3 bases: TGTGCCAGCAGCCGGGGATATGGCTACACCTTC. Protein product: CASSRGYGYTF.

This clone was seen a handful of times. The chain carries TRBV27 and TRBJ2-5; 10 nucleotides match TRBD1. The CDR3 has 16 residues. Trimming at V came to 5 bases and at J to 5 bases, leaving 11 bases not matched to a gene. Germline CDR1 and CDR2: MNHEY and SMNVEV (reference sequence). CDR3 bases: TGTGCCAGCAGTCCACCGGGACAGGGGAGGAGGGAGACCCAGTACTTC. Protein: CASSPPGQGRRETQYF.